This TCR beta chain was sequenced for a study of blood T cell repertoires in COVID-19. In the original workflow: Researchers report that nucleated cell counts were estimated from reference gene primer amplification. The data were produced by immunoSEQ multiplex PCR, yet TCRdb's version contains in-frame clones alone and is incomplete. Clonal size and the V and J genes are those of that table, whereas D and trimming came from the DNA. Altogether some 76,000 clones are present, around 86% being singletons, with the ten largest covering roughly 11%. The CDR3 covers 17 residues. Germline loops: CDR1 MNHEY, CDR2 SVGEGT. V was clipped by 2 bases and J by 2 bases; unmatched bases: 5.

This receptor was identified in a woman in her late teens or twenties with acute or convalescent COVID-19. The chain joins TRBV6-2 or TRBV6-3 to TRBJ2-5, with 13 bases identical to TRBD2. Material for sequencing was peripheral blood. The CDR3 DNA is TGTGCCAGCAGTTACCTCGGGACTAGCGGGGAACAAGAGACCCAGTACTTC. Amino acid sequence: CASSYLGTSGEQETQYF.